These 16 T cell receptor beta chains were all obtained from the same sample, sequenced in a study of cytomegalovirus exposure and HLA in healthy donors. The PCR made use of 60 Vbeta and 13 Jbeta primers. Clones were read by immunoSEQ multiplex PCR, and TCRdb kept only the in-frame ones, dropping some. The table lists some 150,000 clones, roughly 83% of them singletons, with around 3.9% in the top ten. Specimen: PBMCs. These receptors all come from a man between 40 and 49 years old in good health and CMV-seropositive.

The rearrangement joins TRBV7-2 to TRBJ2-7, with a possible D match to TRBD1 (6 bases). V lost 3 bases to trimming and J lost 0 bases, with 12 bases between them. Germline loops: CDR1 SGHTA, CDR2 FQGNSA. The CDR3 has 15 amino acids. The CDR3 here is CASSLYRDNSYEQYF. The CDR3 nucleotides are TGTGCCAGCAGCTTGTACCGGGACAACTCCTACGAGCAGTACTTC.

The CDR3 DNA follows: TGTGCCTGGAAGGCGAGGGGGTTCTCCTACGAGCAGTACTTC. Residues: CAWKARGFSYEQYF. This chain uses TRBV30 with TRBJ2-7; tentative D call: TRBD1 (6 bases). This CDR3 spans 14 amino acids. The germline V and J ends were trimmed by 4 bases and 0 bases, with 13 bases remaining between them. CDR1 is GTSNPN, CDR2 SVGIG, per germline (reference sequence).

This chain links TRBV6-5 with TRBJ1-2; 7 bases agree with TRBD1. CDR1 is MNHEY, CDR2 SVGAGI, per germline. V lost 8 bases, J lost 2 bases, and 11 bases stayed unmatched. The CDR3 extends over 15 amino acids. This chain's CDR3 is CASRVDRVSNYGYTF. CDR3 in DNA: TGTGCCAGCCGGGTCGACAGGGTGTCAAACTATGGCTACACCTTC.

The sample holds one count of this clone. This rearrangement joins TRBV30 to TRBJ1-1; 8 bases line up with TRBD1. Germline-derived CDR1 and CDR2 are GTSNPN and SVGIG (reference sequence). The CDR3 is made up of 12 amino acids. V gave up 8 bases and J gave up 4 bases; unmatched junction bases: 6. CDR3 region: CAGRTGITEAFF. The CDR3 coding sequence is TGTGCCGGACGGACAGGGATCACTGAAGCTTTCTTT.

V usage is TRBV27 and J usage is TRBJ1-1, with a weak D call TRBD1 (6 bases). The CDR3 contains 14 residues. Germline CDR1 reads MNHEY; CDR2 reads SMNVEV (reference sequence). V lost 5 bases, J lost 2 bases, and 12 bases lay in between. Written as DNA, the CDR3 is TGTGCCAGCAGTCTACAGGGCGATAACACTGAAGCTTTCTTT. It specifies CASSLQGDNTEAFF.

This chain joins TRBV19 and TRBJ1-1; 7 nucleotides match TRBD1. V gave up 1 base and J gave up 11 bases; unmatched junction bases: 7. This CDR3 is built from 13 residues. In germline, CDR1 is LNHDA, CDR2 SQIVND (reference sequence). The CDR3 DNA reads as TGTGCCAGTAGTATAGTAGGGGGCTTGGGGGCTTTCTTT. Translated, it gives CASSIVGGLGAFF.

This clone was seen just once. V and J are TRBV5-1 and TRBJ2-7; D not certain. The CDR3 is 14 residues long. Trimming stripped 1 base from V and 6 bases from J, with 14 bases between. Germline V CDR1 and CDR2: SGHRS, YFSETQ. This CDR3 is CASSLSESHREQYF. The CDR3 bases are TGCGCCAGCAGCTTGAGCGAGAGTCATCGCGAGCAGTACTTC.

In DNA form, the CDR3 reads TGTGCCCCCCAGTTGGCAATGAACACTGAAGCTTTCTTT. This sequence encodes CAPQLAMNTEAFF. The V gene is TRBV21-1, the J gene TRBJ1-1; the tabulated D call, TRBD1, remains unverified against the DNA. TRBV21-1 is noted as a pseudogene. There are 13 residues in the CDR3.

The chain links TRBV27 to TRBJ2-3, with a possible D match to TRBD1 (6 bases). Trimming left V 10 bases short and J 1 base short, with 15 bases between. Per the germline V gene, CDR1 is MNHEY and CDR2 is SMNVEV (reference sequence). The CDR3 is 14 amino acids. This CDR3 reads CATRGEGGTDTQYF. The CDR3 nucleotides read TGTGCCACCAGAGGAGAGGGGGGCACAGATACGCAGTATTTT.

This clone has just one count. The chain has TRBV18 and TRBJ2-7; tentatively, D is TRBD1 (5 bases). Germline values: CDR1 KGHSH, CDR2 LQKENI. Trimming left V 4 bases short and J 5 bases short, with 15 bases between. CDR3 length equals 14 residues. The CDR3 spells CASSLLQGLDEQYF. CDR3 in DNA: TGTGCCAGCTCACTGTTGCAGGGATTAGACGAGCAGTACTTC.

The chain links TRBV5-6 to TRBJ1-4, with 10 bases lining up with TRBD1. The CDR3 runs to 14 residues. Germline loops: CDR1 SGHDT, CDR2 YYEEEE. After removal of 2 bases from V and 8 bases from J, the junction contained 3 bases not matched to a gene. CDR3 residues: CASSFGTGEEKLFF. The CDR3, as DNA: TGTGCCAGCAGCTTCGGGACAGGGGAAGAAAAACTGTTTTTT.

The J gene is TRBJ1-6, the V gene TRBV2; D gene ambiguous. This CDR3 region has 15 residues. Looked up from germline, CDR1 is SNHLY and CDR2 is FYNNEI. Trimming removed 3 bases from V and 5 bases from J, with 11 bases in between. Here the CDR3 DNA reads TGTGCCAGCAGTGACGAGGGTCCTAATAATTCACCCCTCCACTTT. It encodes CASSDEGPNNSPLHF.

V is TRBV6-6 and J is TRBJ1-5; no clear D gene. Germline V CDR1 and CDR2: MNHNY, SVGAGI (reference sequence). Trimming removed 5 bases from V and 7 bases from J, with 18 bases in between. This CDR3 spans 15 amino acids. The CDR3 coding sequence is TGTGCCAGCAGTCTTGAGGGAAAAGGCGGGCAGCCCCAGCATTTT. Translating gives CASSLEGKGGQPQHF.

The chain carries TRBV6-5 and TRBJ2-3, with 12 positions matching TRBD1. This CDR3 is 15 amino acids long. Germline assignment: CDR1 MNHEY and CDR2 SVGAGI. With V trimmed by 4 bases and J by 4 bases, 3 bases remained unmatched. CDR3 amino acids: CASSSRDRGPDTQYF. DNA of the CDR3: TGTGCCAGCAGTTCCCGGGACAGGGGGCCAGATACGCAGTATTTT.

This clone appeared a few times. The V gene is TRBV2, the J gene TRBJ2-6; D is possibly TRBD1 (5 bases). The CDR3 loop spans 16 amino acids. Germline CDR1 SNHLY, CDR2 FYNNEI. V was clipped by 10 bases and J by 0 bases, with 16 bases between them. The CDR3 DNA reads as TGTGCCACGACGGTACAGGCAATCTCTGGGGCCAACGTCCTGACTTTC. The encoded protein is CATTVQAISGANVLTF.

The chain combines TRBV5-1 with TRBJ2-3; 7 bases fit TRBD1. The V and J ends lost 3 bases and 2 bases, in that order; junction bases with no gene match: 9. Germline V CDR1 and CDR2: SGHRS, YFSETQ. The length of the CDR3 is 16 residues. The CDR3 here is CASSSRMTGLTDTQYF. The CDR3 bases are TGCGCCAGCAGCTCCAGGATGACAGGGCTCACAGATACGCAGTATTTT. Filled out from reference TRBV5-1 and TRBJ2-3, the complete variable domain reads KAGVTQTPRYLIKTRGQQVTLSCSPISGHRSVSWYQQTPGQGLQFLFEYFSETQRNKGNFPGRFSGRQFSNSRSEMNVSTLELGDSALYLCASSSRMTGLTDTQYFGPGTRLTVL.